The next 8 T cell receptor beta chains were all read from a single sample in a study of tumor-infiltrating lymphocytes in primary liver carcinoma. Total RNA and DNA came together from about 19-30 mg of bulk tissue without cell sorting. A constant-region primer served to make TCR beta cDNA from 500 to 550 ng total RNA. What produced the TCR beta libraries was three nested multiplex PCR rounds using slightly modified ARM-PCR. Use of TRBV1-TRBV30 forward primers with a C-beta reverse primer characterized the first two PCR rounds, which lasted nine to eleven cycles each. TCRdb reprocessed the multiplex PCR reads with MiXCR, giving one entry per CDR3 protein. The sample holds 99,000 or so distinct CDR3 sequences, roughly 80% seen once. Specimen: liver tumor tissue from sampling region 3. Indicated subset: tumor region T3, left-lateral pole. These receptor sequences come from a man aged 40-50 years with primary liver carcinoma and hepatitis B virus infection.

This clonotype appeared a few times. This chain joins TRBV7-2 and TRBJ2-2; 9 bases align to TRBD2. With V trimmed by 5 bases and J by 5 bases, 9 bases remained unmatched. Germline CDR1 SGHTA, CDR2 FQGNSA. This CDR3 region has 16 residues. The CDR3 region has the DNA TGTGCCAGCAGCGCCAGACTAGCGGATAAAACCGGGGAGCTGTTTTTT. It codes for CASSARLADKTGELFF. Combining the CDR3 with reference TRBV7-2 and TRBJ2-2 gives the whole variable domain GAGVSQSPSNKVTEKGKDVELRCDPISGHTALYWYRQSLGQGLEFLIYFQGNSAPDKSGLPSDRFSAERTGGSVSTLTIQRTQQEDSAVYLCASSARLADKTGELFFGEGSRLTVL.

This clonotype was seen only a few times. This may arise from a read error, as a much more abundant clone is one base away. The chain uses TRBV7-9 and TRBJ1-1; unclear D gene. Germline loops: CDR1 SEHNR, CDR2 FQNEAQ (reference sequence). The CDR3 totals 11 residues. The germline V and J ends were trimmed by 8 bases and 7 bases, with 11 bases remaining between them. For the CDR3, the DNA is TGTGCCAGCGGTCCCGGGTATGAAGCTTTCTTT. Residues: CASGPGYEAFF.

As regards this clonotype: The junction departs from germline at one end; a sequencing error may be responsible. CDR3 amino acids: CVSSFNGDTQYF. CDR3 DNA sequence: TGTGTCAGCAGTTTCAATGGAGATACGCAGTATTTT. V is TRBV11-3 and J is TRBJ2-3; D remains ambiguous. There are 12 residues in the CDR3. In germline, CDR1 is SGHNT, CDR2 YENEEA.

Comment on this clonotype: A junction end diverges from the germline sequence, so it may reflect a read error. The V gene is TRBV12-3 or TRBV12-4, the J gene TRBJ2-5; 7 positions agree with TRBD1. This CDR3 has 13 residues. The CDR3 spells CASSRIGTETQYF. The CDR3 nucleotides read TGTGCCAGTAGCCGAATCGGGACAGAGACCCAATACTTC.

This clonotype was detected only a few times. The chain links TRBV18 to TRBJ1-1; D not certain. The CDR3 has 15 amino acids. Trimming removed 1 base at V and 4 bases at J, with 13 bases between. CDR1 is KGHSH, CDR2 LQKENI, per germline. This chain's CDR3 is CASSPQSSLGTEAFF. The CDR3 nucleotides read TGTGCCAGCTCACCACAATCCAGTTTGGGCACTGAAGCTTTCTTT.

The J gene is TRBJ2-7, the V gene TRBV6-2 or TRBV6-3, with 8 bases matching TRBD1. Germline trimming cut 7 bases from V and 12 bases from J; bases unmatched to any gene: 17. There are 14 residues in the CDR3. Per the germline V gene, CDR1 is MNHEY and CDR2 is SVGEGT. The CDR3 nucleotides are TGTGCCAGCAAAAGACTACAGGGGGGCTACGACCGGTACTTC. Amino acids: CASKRLQGGYDRYF.

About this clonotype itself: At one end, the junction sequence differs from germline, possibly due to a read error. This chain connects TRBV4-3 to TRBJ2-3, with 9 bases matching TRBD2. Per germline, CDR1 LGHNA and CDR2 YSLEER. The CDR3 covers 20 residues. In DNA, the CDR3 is TGCGCTAGCATCCAAGATCTTCCCTCCGGGACTAGCTGGAGAGCAGATACGCAGTATTTT. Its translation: CASIQDLPSGTSWRADTQYF.

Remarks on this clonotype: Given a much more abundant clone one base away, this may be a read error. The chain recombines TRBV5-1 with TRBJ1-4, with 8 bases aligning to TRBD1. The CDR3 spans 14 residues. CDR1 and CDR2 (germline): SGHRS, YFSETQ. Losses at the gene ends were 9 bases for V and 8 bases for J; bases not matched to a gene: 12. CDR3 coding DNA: TGCGCCAACAGAAGGACAGGGCCAGAGGAAAAACTGTTTTTT. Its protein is CANRRTGPEEKLFF. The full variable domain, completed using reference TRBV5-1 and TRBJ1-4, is KAGVTQTPRYLIKTRGQQVTLSCSPISGHRSVSWYQQTPGQGLQFLFEYFSETQRNKGNFPGRFSGRQFSNSRSEMNVSTLELGDSALYLCANRRTGPEEKLFFGSGTQLSVL.